Included here is one T cell receptor (beta chain) sequence, with context. Its antigen has not been determined. The record has no base qualities; no much larger clone is one base away. From V the trimming removes 7 bases and from J it removes 0 bases, while the gene matches leave 9 bases of the junction unaccounted for. The CDR3 goes from the cysteine to the phenylalanine over 14 residues. Only CDR3 DNA is held: 42 bases, read in frame from base 1. CDR1 and CDR2 are drawn from the germline V gene: SQVTM, ANQGSEA. The method was the immunoSEQ multiplex PCR assay. The table was pulled from immuneACCESS by TCRdb, which kept in-frame rearrangements only. Such tables lose some clones; where checked, under half of the loss comes from unresolved V genes, and the rest has no known cause. This sample holds fewer than 100,000 clones; 85% to 95% were observed only once. The ten largest clonotypes hold just over 2.5% of the sample.

The data stem from a study of T cell changes during pregnancy in multiple sclerosis (dated by TCRdb to the late 2010s). Background on the whole study: In women with multiple sclerosis, the researchers looked at how the T cell repertoire shifted as pregnancy progressed.

The receptor comes from a female donor in good health, enrolled as a control in a pregnancy study. This specimen consisted of peripheral blood, obtained after pregnancy. The chain is encoded by TRBV29-1 joined to TRBJ2-7, with TRBD2 identical over 7 junction bases. The bases read TGCAGCGCTAGACTAGCCGCAAGCTCCTACGAGCAGTACTTC. Translated, it gives CSARLAASSYEQYF.